Below are 7 T cell receptor beta chains sequenced from a single sample in a study of Tregs in tolerant kidney transplant recipients. Method: immunoSEQ multiplex PCR; TCRdb's copy keeps in-frame clones and lacks some. The sample records tens of thousands of clones, roughly 84% being singletons. The sample was CD4+ T cells from blood. The receptors were sampled from a human donor in good health.

The gene calls are TRBV27 and TRBJ2-1, with 10 nucleotides matching TRBD1. The germline gives CDR1 MNHEY, CDR2 SMNVEV (reference sequence). V lost 6 bases and J lost 0; bases outside the gene matches: 11. CDR3 size: 18 residues. CDR3 sequence (DNA): TGTGCCAGCAGCCTCCGGGACAGGGGTCTTAGCTCCTACAATGAGCAGTTCTTC. It translates to CASSLRDRGLSSYNEQFF.

V usage is TRBV5-1 and J usage is TRBJ2-5; D not certain. CDR3 length: 13 residues. V was cut by 3 bases and J by 2 bases, with 8 bases left in between. CDR1 is SGHRS, CDR2 YFSETQ, per germline. The CDR3 loop is CASSSNLQETQYF. CDR3 nucleotides: TGCGCCAGCAGCTCGAACCTGCAAGAGACCCAGTACTTC.

The gene calls are TRBV9 and TRBJ2-5; D might be TRBD1 or TRBD2, each matching 5 bases. The V end lost 0 bases, the J end lost 2 bases, and 14 bases lay between the germline ends. The CDR3 is 16 amino acids. The germline V gene has CDR1 SGDLS and CDR2 YYNGEE. CDR3 sequence (DNA): TGTGCCAGCAGCGTAGGAACGGGGCCAGTTCAAGAGACCCAGTACTTC. Translated: CASSVGTGPVQETQYF.

This clone was counted once. The J gene is TRBJ2-5, the V gene TRBV11-3; D is uncertain. The germline V and J ends were trimmed by 3 bases and 3 bases, with 8 bases remaining between them. The length of the CDR3 is 13 residues. Germline loops: CDR1 SGHNT, CDR2 YENEEA. Written as DNA, the CDR3 is TGTGCCAGCAGCTTCTCTAGGAAAGAGACCCAGTACTTC. This encodes CASSFSRKETQYF.

This clone occurred a few times. V is TRBV7-3 and J is TRBJ2-3; TRBD1 aligns across 8 bases. J was trimmed by 10 bases and V by 2 bases; bases with no gene match: 8. CDR3 size: 14 residues. Germline values: CDR1 SGHTA, CDR2 FQGTGA. The CDR3 region is CASSLDFGQGPQYF. DNA of the CDR3: TGTGCCAGCAGCTTAGACTTCGGACAGGGTCCGCAGTATTTT.

The chain links TRBV27 to TRBJ1-1; D is perhaps TRBD1 (5 bases). This CDR3 spans 16 amino acids. Deletions cut 5 bases from V and 0 bases from J, with 16 bases between. CDR1 MNHEY and CDR2 SMNVEV come from the germline V gene (reference sequence). The CDR3 DNA is TGTGCCAGCAGTCAACAGGCTGGGTTCATGAACACTGAAGCTTTCTTT. It specifies CASSQQAGFMNTEAFF.

The chain combines TRBV19 with TRBJ1-6, with TRBD1 as a possible D gene (6 bases). The CDR3 runs 15 residues. From germline, CDR1 is LNHDA and CDR2 SQIVND (reference sequence). The V end lost 6 bases, the J end lost 5 bases, and 14 bases lay between the germline ends. DNA of the CDR3: TGTGCCAGTAGAACCGAGGACAGAAATAATTCACCCCTCCACTTT. Translated, it gives CASRTEDRNNSPLHF.